The clone carrying this TCR beta chain occurred a few times. Its target is unknown. The CDR3 is 14 residues long. CDR1 is SEHNR, CDR2 FQNEAQ, per germline (reference sequence). Unmatched junction bases numbered 6, after V lost 3 bases and J lost 10 bases. Here immunoSEQ multiplex PCR was the method, and the copy in TCRdb shows in-frame clones only, minus some. This sample carries tens of thousands of clones, more than 65% of them seen once, and the ten largest clones take 15% to 20%. The sample comes from a study of T cells in localized non-small cell lung cancer. Study results and caveats: Sequencing covered just one tumor region, so heterogeneity cannot be ruled out. Within adjacent lung there appeared a median approximately 60 of the top 100 tumor clones.

This TCR was recovered from a male donor aged 60 or over with stage III squamous cell lung carcinoma. The chain is built from TRBV7-9 and TRBJ2-1; 10 bases are shared with TRBD2. Here the sequenced sample was peripheral blood, taken before any cancer treatment. CDR3 protein: CASSFRAGGGEQFF. The DNA for the CDR3 is TGTGCCAGCAGCTTTCGAGCGGGAGGGGGAGAGCAGTTCTTC.